The 4 T cell receptor beta chains below all came from one sample that was sequenced in a study of blood T cell repertoires in COVID-19. The data were produced by immunoSEQ multiplex PCR, yet TCRdb's version contains in-frame clones alone and is incomplete. The sample records approximately 120,000 clones, 86% being singletons. The sequenced sample was peripheral blood. These TCRs come from a human donor in a cohort sampled during active COVID-19.

The chain couples TRBV10-3 to TRBJ2-5, with D possibly being TRBD2 (6 bases). The V end lost 4 bases, the J end lost 4 bases, and 16 bases lay between the germline ends. CDR1 ENHRY and CDR2 SYGVKD come from the germline V gene. This CDR3 has 15 amino acids. The CDR3 reads CAISGPGDFRETQYF. The CDR3, as DNA: TGTGCCATCAGTGGCCCGGGGGACTTTCGAGAGACCCAGTACTTC.

The chain couples TRBV19 to TRBJ2-7, with 11 nucleotides matching TRBD1. The CDR3 is 14 residues long. V trimming: 9 bases; J trimming: 0 bases; junction bases outside the gene matches: 4. Per the germline V gene, CDR1 is LNHDA and CDR2 is SQIVND (reference sequence). DNA of the CDR3: TGTGCCAGCCGCGGGACAGGGGGCTCCTACGAGCAGTACTTC. This sequence encodes CASRGTGGSYEQYF. Full variable domain (remainder filled in from reference TRBV19 and TRBJ2-7): DGGITQSPKYLFRKEGQNVTLSCEQNLNHDAMYWYRQDPGQGLRLIYYSQIVNDFQKGDIAEGYSVSREKKESFPLTVTSAQKNPTAFYLCASRGTGGSYEQYFGPGTRLTVT.

The V call is TRBV19, the J call TRBJ1-1; TRBD1 might be the D (5 bases). The CDR3 extends over 15 amino acids. Germline assignment: CDR1 LNHDA and CDR2 SQIVND (reference sequence). The V gene lost 4 bases and the J gene lost 1 base, with 13 bases spanning the gap. CDR3 DNA: TGTGCCAGTAGTAGCCGTGGGGCCGGGAACACTGAAGCTTTCTTT. This gives the protein CASSSRGAGNTEAFF.

The genes are TRBV5-1 and TRBJ2-6, with D possibly being TRBD1 (7 bases). CDR3 length: 17 residues. The V gene's germline CDR1 is SGHRS and CDR2 YFSETQ. Trimming cost V 1 base and J 4 bases, with 15 bases left between them. The CDR3 spells CASSLQGGRSGANVLTF. CDR3 nucleotides: TGCGCCAGCAGCTTGCAGGGGGGCCGATCCGGGGCCAACGTCCTGACTTTC.